These 4 T cell receptor beta chains were all obtained from the same sample, sequenced in a study of blood T cell repertoires in COVID-19. Libraries were prepared by immunoSEQ multiplex PCR; TCRdb keeps only in-frame clonotypes and omits some of them. The data show about 190,000 clones, with around 84% seen just once and around 14% held by the top ten. Sequencing was performed on peripheral blood. All receptors come from a man aged 25-45 years with active or convalescent COVID-19.

In nucleotides, the CDR3 is TGTGCCAGCAGCCGGCGGGGGCTAGGGACCGGGGAGCTGTTTTTT. Its translation is CASSRRGLGTGELFF. V and J are TRBV7-8 and TRBJ2-2; weak D call: TRBD2 (7 bases). The V and J ends lost 5 bases and 5 bases respectively, with 15 bases between them. CDR1 and CDR2 from the germline V gene are SGHVS and FQNEAQ. The CDR3 runs to 15 residues.

The J gene is TRBJ1-1, the V gene TRBV19; D might be TRBD1 (6 bases). This CDR3 comprises 15 residues. Trimming shortened V by 3 bases and J by 5 bases, and 16 bases separated the two germline ends. Germline-derived CDR1 and CDR2 are LNHDA and SQIVND (reference sequence). The DNA for the CDR3 is TGTGCCAGTAGTATCGGCCCTGAGGGGGGGACTGAAGCTTTCTTT. This sequence encodes CASSIGPEGGTEAFF. The entire variable domain, with the rest obtained from reference TRBV19 and TRBJ1-1, is as follows: DGGITQSPKYLFRKEGQNVTLSCEQNLNHDAMYWYRQDPGQGLRLIYYSQIVNDFQKGDIAEGYSVSREKKESFPLTVTSAQKNPTAFYLCASSIGPEGGTEAFFGQGTRLTVV.

The rearrangement uses TRBV29-1 and TRBJ1-2; the D gene is possibly TRBD1 (6 bases). Trimming took off 4 bases at V and 4 bases at J, with 19 bases between the two ends. CDR1 SQVTM and CDR2 ANQGSEA come from the germline V gene. The CDR3 is made up of 15 amino acids. The CDR3 spells CSVVGGGLGGYGYTF. The DNA for the CDR3 is TGCAGCGTTGTTGGAGGGGGACTAGGAGGCTATGGCTACACCTTC.

CDR3: CASSMRGDGYTF. In DNA form, the CDR3 reads TGTGCCAGTAGTATGCGGGGGGATGGCTACACCTTC. This chain joins TRBV19 and TRBJ1-2; possible D gene TRBD1, 5 bases. Trimming removed 3 bases from V and 6 bases from J, with 8 bases in between. The CDR3 runs 12 residues. Germline V gene sequence: CDR1 LNHDA, CDR2 SQIVND (reference sequence).